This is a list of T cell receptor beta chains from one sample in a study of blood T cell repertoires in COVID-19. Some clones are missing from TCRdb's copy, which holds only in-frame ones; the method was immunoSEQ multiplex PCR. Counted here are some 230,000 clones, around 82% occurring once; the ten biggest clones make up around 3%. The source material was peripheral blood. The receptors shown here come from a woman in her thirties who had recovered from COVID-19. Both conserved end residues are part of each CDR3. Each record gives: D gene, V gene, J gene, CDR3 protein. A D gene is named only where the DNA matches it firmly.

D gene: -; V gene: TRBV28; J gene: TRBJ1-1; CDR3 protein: CASSLATTNTEAFF
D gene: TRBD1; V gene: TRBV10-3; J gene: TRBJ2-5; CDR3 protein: CAISTGTGQETQYF
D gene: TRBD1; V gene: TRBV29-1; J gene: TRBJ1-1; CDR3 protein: CSVSDRGPSAFF
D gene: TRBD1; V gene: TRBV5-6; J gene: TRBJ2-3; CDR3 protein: CASSLGAGQGTDTQYF
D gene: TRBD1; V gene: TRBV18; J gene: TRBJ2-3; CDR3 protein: CASSPIGTADTQYF
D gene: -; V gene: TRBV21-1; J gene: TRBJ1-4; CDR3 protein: CASRSRGAREKLFF
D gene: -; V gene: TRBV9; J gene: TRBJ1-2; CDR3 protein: CASTGGSEGYTF
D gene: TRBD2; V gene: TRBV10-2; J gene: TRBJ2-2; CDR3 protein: CASSPGTRRTGELFF
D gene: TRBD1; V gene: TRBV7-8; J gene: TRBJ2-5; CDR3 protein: CASSLAYSGGGGETQYF
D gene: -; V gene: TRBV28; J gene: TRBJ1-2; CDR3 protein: CASNRPGSGYGYTF
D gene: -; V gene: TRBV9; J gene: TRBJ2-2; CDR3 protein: CASSVDSMNTGELFF
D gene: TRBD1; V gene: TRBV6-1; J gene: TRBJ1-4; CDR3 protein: CASSETGANEKLFF
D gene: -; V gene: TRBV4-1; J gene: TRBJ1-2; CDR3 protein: CASSQDPTGFGGYTF
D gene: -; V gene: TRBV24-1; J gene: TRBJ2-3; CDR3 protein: CATSDYRDNTDTQYF
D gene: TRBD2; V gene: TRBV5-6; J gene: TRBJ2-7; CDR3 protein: CASSLEGGLAFYEQYF
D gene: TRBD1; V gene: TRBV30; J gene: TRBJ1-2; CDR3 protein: CAWRITGAGYGYTF
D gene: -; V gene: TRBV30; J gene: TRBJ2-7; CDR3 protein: CAWRTGTPEQYF
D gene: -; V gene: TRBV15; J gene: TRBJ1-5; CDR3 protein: CATSSPTARVGQPQHF
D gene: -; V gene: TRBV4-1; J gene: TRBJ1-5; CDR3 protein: CASSQVNPFGAFQHF
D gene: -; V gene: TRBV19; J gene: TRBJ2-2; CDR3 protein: CASSMSAGTGELFF
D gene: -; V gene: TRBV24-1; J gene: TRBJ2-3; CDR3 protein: CATSGISETQQTTQYF
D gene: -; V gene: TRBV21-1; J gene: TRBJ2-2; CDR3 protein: CASSQAGGRNTGELFF
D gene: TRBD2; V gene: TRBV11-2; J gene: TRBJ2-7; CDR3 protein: CASSISGGVYEQYF
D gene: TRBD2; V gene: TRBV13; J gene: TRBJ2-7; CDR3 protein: CASSLALSGSRFGEQYF
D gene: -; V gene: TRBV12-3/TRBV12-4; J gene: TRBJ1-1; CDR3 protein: CASSLGRAAFF
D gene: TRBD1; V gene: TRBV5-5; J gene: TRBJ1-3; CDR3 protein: CASSELSGTGIGNTIYF
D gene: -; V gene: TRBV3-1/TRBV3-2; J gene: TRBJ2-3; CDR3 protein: CASSQLNAPHTDTQYF
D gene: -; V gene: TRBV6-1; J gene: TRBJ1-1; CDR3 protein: CASSEVGNTEAFF
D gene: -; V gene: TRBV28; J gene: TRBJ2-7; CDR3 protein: CASSPPTQGSREQYF
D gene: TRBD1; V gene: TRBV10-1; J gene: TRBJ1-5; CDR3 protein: CASSDGDRDPLSQHF
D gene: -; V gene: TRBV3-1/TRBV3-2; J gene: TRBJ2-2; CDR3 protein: CASSQDTSSRELFF
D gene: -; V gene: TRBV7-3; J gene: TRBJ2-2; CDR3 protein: CASSLSGNTGELFF
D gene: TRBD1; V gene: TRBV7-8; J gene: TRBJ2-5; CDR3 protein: CASSHDRVKQETQYF
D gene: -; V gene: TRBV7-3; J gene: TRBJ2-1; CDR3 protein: CASSLTLLTEQFF
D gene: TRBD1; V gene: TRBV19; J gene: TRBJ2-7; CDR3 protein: CASRPRDRDYEQYF
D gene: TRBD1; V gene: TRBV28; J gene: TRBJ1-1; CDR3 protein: CASSRQGRTEAFF
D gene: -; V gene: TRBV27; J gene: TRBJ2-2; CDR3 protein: CASSFLRTVGTGELFF
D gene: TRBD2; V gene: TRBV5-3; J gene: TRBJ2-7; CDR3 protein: CARHSRLAGEGDYYEQYF